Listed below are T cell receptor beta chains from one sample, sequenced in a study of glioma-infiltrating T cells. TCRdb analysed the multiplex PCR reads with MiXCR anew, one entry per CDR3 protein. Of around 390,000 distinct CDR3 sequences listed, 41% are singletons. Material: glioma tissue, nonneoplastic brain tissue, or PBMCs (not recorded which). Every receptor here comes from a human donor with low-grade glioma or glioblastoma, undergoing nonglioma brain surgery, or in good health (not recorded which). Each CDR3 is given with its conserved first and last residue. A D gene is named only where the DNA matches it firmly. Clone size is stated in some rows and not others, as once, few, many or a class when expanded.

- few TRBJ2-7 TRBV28 CASTYRGQSYEQYF TGTGCCAGCACCTATCGAGGTCAGTCCTACGAGCAGTACTTC
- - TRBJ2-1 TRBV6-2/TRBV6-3 CASSYPVTGSRAHNEQFF TGTGCCAGCAGTTACCCAGTTACCGGGTCTAGAGCACACAATGAGCAGTTCTTC
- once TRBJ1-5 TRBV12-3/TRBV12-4 CVSRLPTGNQPQHF TGTGTCAGCAGACTGCCGACGGGGAATCAGCCCCAGCATTTT
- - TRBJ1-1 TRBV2 CASSDPGANTEASF TGTGCCAGCAGTGATCCGGGGGCGAACACTGAAGCTTCCTTT
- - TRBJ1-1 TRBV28 CASTVQGGDTEAFF TGTGCCAGCACCGTACAGGGCGGCGACACTGAAGCTTTCTTT
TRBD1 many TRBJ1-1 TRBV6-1 CASRGDRGVNTEAFF TGTGCCAGCAGAGGGGACAGGGGCGTCAACACTGAAGCTTTCTTT
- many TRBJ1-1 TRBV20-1 CSASGRLNTEAFF TGCAGTGCCTCGGGACGCCTGAACACTGAAGCTTTCTTT
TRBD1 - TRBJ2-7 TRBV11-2 CASSLLEGTGVYEQYF TGTGCCAGCAGCTTATTAGAGGGGACAGGGGTCTACGAGCAGTACTTC
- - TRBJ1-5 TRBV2 CASGWEGNQPQHF TGTGCCAGCGGGTGGGAAGGTAATCAGCCCCAGCATTTT
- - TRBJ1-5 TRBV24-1 CATSARGTGSNQPQHF TGTGCCACCAGTGCAAGAGGAACGGGGAGCAATCAGCCCCAGCATTTT
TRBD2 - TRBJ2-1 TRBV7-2 CASSSGRAPYNEQFF TGTGCCAGCAGCAGCGGGAGGGCCCCTTACAATGAGCAGTTCTTC
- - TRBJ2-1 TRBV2 CASNAGPSYNEQFF TGTGCCAGCAACGCGGGGCCCAGTTACAATGAGCAGTTCTTC
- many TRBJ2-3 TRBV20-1 CSARRQASTDTQYF TGCAGTGCTAGACGGCAGGCCAGCACAGATACGCAGTATTTT
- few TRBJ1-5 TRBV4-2 CASSQDPDLGQPQHF TGTGCCAGCAGCCAAGACCCAGATCTCGGTCAGCCCCAGCATTTT
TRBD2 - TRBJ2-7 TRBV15 CATSRDTSGRSYEQHF TGTGCCACCAGCAGGGACACTAGCGGGAGGTCCTACGAGCAGCACTTC
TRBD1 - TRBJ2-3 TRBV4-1 CASSQQGASDTQYF TGCGCCAGCAGCCAGCAGGGGGCATCGGATACGCAGTATTTT
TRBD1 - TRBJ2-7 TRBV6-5 CASTTGGPPYEKYF TGTGCCAGCACCACAGGGGGCCCTCCCTACGAGAAGTACTTC
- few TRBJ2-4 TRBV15 CATSKGQGAKNIQYF TGTGCCACCAGTAAAGGCCAGGGAGCCAAAAACATTCAGTACTTC
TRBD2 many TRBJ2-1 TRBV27 CASSPYLLAGANNEQFF TGTGCCAGCAGTCCCTACTTACTAGCGGGAGCTAACAATGAGCAGTTCTTC
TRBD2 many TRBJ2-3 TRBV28 CATSGSLSTDTQYF TGTGCCACTAGCGGGAGCCTTAGCACAGATACGCAGTATTTT
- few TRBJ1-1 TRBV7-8 CASGGAGETEAFF TGTGCCAGCGGGGGCGCCGGGGAAACTGAAGCTTTCTTT